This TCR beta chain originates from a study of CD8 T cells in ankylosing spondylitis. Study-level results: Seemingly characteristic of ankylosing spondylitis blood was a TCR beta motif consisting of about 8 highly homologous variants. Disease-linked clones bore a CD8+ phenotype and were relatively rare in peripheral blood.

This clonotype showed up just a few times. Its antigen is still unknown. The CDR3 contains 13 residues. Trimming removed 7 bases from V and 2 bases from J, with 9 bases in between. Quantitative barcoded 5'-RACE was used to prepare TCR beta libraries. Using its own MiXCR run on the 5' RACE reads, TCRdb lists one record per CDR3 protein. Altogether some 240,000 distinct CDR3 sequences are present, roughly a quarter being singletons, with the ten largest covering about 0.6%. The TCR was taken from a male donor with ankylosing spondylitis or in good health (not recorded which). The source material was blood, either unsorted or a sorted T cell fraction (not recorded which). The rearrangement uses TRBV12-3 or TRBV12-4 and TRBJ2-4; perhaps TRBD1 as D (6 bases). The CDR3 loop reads CASMQGPKNIQYF. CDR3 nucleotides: TGTGCCAGCATGCAGGGGCCCAAAAACATTCAGTACTTC.